These T cell receptor beta chains were read from a single sample in a study of blood T cell repertoires in COVID-19. Clones were read by immunoSEQ multiplex PCR, and TCRdb kept only the in-frame ones, dropping some. The profile shows about 75,000 clones, roughly 82% of them singletons. What was sequenced was peripheral blood. The receptors here all came from a woman aged 45-65 years with acute or convalescent COVID-19. Each CDR3 is given with its conserved first and last residue. Not all rows give a size; the values are once, few, many and, for expanded clones, a class.

CASSVGGWYTGELFF	-	TRBV7-2	15
CASSLATGVNGELFF	-	TRBV5-1	15
CASSYARISSYEQYF	-	TRBV6-2/TRBV6-3	15
CASSYMHNEQFF	-	TRBV28	12
CASSRDRGDIQYF	few	TRBV2	13
CSVYNTGWEKLFF	-	TRBV29-1	13
CASSSQVFGKLFF	-	TRBV12-3/TRBV12-4	13
CASSLEGQSLYEQYF	-	TRBV11-1	15
CASSLTNTGELFF	-	TRBV5-4	13
CASSSRTGSSGNTIYF	-	TRBV27	16
CASSHLGSRAEAFF	-	TRBV6-2/TRBV6-3	14
CASGRVAGYTF	-	TRBV6-5	11
CASSSDRATYGYTF	-	TRBV5-6	14
CASSWGHNSYEQYF	few	TRBV7-2	14
CASSLRGLGYTF	-	TRBV12-3/TRBV12-4	12
CAWSSPPVPTF	few	TRBV30	11
CASSAPPGRDNEQFF	-	TRBV9	15
CAWSVLAGGPSGELFF	-	TRBV30	16
CASCRDRGYEQYF	-	TRBV2	13
CASSQDGSGELFF	-	TRBV4-3	13
CASSPPLAGRNEQFF	-	TRBV5-6	15
CASSLKLGGFEEANYGYTF	-	TRBV11-2	19
CASSQDPAGAIGSPLHF	-	TRBV4-3	17
CASSPKGGTDTQYF	once	TRBV2	14
CASSVPTFSGNTIYF	-	TRBV2	15
CASSLLGGAYNEQFF	-	TRBV4-1	15
CATLDRGENQPQHF	-	TRBV19	14
CASSQVFGAPVEAFF	-	TRBV4-1	15
CASSLLTPSGDEQFF	-	TRBV7-9	15
CASSGGSQPQHF	-	TRBV10-1	12
CSAGTGIAF	-	TRBV29-1	9